There are many counts of the clone carrying this TCR beta chain. Trimming removed 4 bases at V and 7 bases at J, with 19 bases between. From germline, CDR1 is SGDLS and CDR2 YYNGEE. This CDR3 is built from 15 residues. This record comes from a study of T cells after yellow fever vaccination. Study-level information: Fractions of low cell number were prepared using SMART-Seq v4 Ultra Low Input.

They built TCR cDNA with 5'RACE template switching, a step that put in a universal primer site and UMIs. TCRdb ran MiXCR on the 5' RACE reads and lists one entry per CDR3 protein. The repertoire holds hundreds of thousands of distinct CDR3 sequences, with 9% to 15% as singletons. The rearrangement links TRBV9 to TRBJ2-3; a possible D gene is TRBD1 (6 bases). Source: PBMCs, taken on the day of the yellow fever booster vaccination. The TCR sequence derives from a man aged 30 to 45 who received the YFV17D yellow fever vaccine. The chain's CDR3 is CASSPRDISRYTQYF. CDR3 coding DNA: TGTGCCAGCAGCCCAAGGGACATCAGCAGGTATACGCAGTATTTT.